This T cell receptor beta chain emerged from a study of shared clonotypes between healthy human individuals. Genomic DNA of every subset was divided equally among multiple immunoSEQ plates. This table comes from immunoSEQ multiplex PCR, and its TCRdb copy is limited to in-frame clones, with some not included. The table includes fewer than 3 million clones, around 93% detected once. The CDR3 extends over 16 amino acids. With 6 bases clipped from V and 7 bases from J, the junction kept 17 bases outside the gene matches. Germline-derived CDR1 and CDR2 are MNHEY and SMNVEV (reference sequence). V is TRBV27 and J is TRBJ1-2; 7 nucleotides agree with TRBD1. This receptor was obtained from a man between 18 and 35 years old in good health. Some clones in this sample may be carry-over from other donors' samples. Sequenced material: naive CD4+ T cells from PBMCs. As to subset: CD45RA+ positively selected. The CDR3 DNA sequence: TGTGCCAGCAGCACCCTCGGGGGCAGGGGGTTAGTTGGCTACACCTTC. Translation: CASSTLGGRGLVGYTF.